This TCR beta chain was identified in a study of cytomegalovirus exposure and HLA in healthy donors. The study, taken as a whole, reports: In a later analysis, parvovirus B19, influenza, CMV and Epstein-Barr virus appeared linked to several top co-occurrence clusters. With high specificity and sensitivity, the classifier reportedly diagnosed cytomegalovirus status. TCR association rates varied by HLA locus in a later analysis, with DRB1 highest and HLA-C lowest.

Trimming took off 3 bases at V and 8 bases at J, with 13 bases between the two ends. Germline V gene data show CDR1 as SQVTM and CDR2 as ANQGSEA. The CDR3 sequence is 12 residues long. The PCR contained 60 Vbeta and 13 Jbeta primers. Per the original methods: Per a later analysis, the number of unique TCR beta chains was roughly 83 million, of which around 9.9 million were shared. The repertoire was sequenced with immunoSEQ multiplex PCR; TCRdb's copy has only in-frame clones and lacks some. V and J calls and clone size come straight from that table; D and trimming were deduced from the DNA. The repertoire has about 210,000 clones, about 85% of them found once; the top ten carry about 0.25%. Concerning this clone itself: Its matching antigen is unknown.

This receptor was taken from a girl aged 2-10 years in good health and CMV-seronegative. The gene calls are TRBV29-1 and TRBJ1-1, with a possible D match to TRBD1 (5 bases). Specimen: PBMCs. The CDR3 loop reads CSVDRGVWEAFF. In DNA, the CDR3 is TGCAGCGTTGACCGGGGGGTTTGGGAAGCTTTCTTT. Looking up the rest from reference TRBV29-1 and TRBJ1-1 gives the full variable domain: SAVISQKPSRDICQRGTSLTIQCQVDSQVTMMFWYRQQPGQSLTLIATANQGSEATYESGFVIDKFPISRPNLTFSTLTVSNMSPEDSSIYLCSVDRGVWEAFFGQGTRLTVV.